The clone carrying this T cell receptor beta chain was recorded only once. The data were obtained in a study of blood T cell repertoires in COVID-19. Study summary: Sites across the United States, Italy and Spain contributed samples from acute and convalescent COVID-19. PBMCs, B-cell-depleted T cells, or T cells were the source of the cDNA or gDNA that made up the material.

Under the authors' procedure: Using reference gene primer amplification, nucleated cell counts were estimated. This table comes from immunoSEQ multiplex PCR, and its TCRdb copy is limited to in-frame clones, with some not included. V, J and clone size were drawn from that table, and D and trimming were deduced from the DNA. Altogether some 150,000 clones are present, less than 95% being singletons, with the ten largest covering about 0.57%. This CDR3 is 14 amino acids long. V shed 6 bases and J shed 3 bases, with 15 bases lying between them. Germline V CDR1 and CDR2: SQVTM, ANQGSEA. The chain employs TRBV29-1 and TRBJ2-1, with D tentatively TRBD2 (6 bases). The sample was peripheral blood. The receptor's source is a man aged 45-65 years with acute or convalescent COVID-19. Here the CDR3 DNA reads TGCAGCGTAGACCAGACTAGTTACTACAATGAGCAGTTCTTC. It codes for CSVDQTSYYNEQFF.